The sequence of this T cell receptor (beta chain) was determined in a study of early T cells in non-severe SARS-CoV-2 infection (dated by TCRdb to 2020 to 2023). For the study in its entirety: TCR sequencing used bulk RNA from unsorted whole blood, so alpha and beta chains could not be paired.

What the work shows at the level of the full study, not this receptor alone: VDJdb matching was skewed toward anti-spike CD8 responses and likely underestimated virus-specific expansions, missing private and CD4 specificities.

As concerns this clonotype: Its binding antigen is unknown. Base qualities are missing; no much larger clone stands one base away.

Including the terminal cysteine and phenylalanine, the CDR3 comprises 15 residues. CDR3 DNA is the only sequence kept; it has 45 bases, read in frame from the first base. Taken from the germline V gene (reference sequence), the CDR1 and CDR2 loops are DFQATT and SNEGSKA. V ends up 0 bases short and J 5 bases short, with an unmatched junction base count of 5. A case-control design nested within a healthcare worker cohort in London, UK, was used, with weekly nasopharyngeal swab PCR tests and blood sampling performed. Between 23 and 31 March 2020, the week of the UK lockdown, healthcare workers were enrolled and then followed up weekly for as long as 16 weeks. The library was built by means of 5' RACE. The run used a NextSeq 500. Unique molecular identifiers were attached to individual cDNA molecules in the TCR library protocol so that sequencing error and PCR bias could be corrected. Both TCR alpha and beta chains were sequenced, and tight co-correlation was observed between alpha and beta sequence abundances in each sample. The paper's data handling went like this. V gene, J gene and CDR3 annotation of TCR sequences was performed with Decombinator V4. Expanded TCRs were defined as changing significantly between any two time points under a Poisson model with p below 0.0001. TCR abundances were normalised to the total number of TCRs sequenced in each sample and reported as counts per million. MAIT TCRs were defined by TRAV1-2 paired with TRAJ12, TRAJ20 or TRAJ33, and iNKT TCRs by TRAV10 paired with TRAJ18. A search of VDJdb, accessed on 1 November 2021, was run for TCRs annotated to CMV, EBV and SARS-CoV-2, with TCRs annotated for multiple antigens excluded. In-frame beta chains were kept once TCRdb had trimmed the public reads at Q25 with fastp and called clones with MiXCR. CDR3 protein sequences are deduplicated, and each keeps its most common genes and DNA. TCRdb, not the original authors, processed these V and J calls. The sample has roughly 23,000 distinct CDR3 sequences on record, less than 7.5% of them singletons. The ten largest account for roughly 15% of the sample.

This TCR was recovered from an adult who was a healthcare worker with PCR-confirmed SARS-CoV-2 infection or an uninfected control (not recorded which). The sequencing here drew on whole blood, taken at baseline. This chain is built from TRBV20-1 and TRBJ2-1; TRBD2 aligns with 9 central bases. Here is the DNA: TGCAGTGCTAGAGATCGACTAGCGGTGAACAATGAGCAGTTCTTC. Protein translation: CSARDRLAVNNEQFF.